Below are 28 T cell receptor beta chains sequenced from a single sample in a study of blood T cell repertoires in COVID-19. Sequencing used immunoSEQ multiplex PCR; TCRdb keeps in-frame clones, though not all of them. The table shows tens of thousands of clones, with around 90% occurring only once. Sequenced: peripheral blood. These receptor sequences come from a woman aged 80 or older with COVID-19, enrolled during active disease.

The gene calls are TRBV4-2 and TRBJ2-5, with TRBD2 matching 10 bases. With 3 bases clipped from V and 1 base from J, the junction kept 8 bases outside the gene matches. The CDR3 sequence is 17 residues long. Germline V gene lookup returns CDR1 LGHNA and CDR2 YNFKEQ. CDR3 nucleotides: TGTGCCAGCAGCCATTTCGGTAGCGGGGGGAGCCAAGAGACCCAGTACTTC. Translated: CASSHFGSGGSQETQYF.

J is TRBJ1-1 and V is TRBV20-1, with D tentatively TRBD1 (5 bases). The CDR3 has 15 amino acids. Germline V lookup: CDR1 DFQATT, CDR2 SNEGSKA (reference sequence). The V end was cut by 3 bases, the J end by 1 base, with 15 bases between. For the CDR3, the DNA is TGCAGTGCTAGTCGTCCCACAGGAACGAACACTGAAGCTTTCTTT. Protein sequence: CSASRPTGTNTEAFF.

This chain uses TRBV6-5 with TRBJ1-2; TRBD1 matches 12 bases. The junction had 4 bases not matched to a gene; V was cut back by 4 bases and J by 4 bases. CDR3 length equals 15 residues. CDR1 is MNHEY, CDR2 SVGAGI, per germline. CDR3 sequence reads: CASSSPGQGAYGYTF. In DNA, the CDR3 is TGTGCCAGCAGTTCCCCGGGACAGGGGGCCTATGGCTACACCTTC.

The chain recombines TRBV15 with TRBJ1-6, with D possibly matching TRBD1 (5 bases). CDR1 is LNHNV, CDR2 YYDKDF, per germline (reference sequence). The CDR3 loop spans 15 amino acids. Deletions cut 5 bases from V and 9 bases from J, with 17 bases between. The CDR3 loop is CATSAPGTGGSPLHF. In nucleotides, the CDR3 is TGTGCCACCAGCGCCCCCGGGACGGGGGGTTCACCCCTCCACTTT.

The rearrangement links TRBV29-1 to TRBJ2-7, with a weak D call TRBD1 (6 bases). CDR3 size: 13 residues. The germline V and J ends were trimmed by 7 bases and 4 bases, with 17 bases remaining between them. Germline values: CDR1 SQVTM, CDR2 ANQGSEA. DNA for the CDR3: TGCAGCGCTAGCAGGGGTCCCCCTTACGAGCAGTACTTC. It encodes CSASRGPPYEQYF.

J is TRBJ2-2 and V is TRBV15, with 12 nucleotides matching TRBD1. The CDR3 extends over 17 amino acids. The J segment lost 0 bases and the V segment lost 3 bases, leaving 2 bases of the junction unmatched. Germline CDR1 reads LNHNV; CDR2 reads YYDKDF (reference sequence). CDR3: CATSRGQGASNTGELFF. For the CDR3, the DNA is TGTGCCACCAGCAGGGGACAGGGGGCATCGAACACCGGGGAGCTGTTTTTT.

V usage is TRBV2 and J usage is TRBJ1-1; D gene ambiguous. The germline CDR1 and CDR2 sequences are SNHLY and FYNNEI. The CDR3 contains 9 residues. DNA of the CDR3: TGTGCAGACGGGACTGAAGCTTTCTTT. It encodes CADGTEAFF.

CDR3 protein: CASSTRQGANIQYF. Written as DNA, the CDR3 is TGTGCCAGTAGCACCCGACAGGGGGCGAACATTCAGTACTTC. This chain joins TRBV19 and TRBJ2-4; 10 bases are a match to TRBD1. CDR3 size: 14 residues. The ends lost 6 bases at V and 7 bases at J; junction bases unmatched: 6. Germline CDR1 and CDR2: LNHDA and SQIVND (reference sequence).

This chain joins TRBV6-1 and TRBJ2-7, with D uncertain. The CDR3 is 13 residues long. Germline CDR1 and CDR2: MNHNS and SASEGT. V lost 5 bases and J 4 bases, leaving 12 bases between the germline ends. As DNA, the CDR3 is TGTGCCAGCAGTCTCAAGCCCAATTACGAGCAGTACTTC. This translates into CASSLKPNYEQYF.

This chain links TRBV15 with TRBJ2-7; 7 nucleotides line up with TRBD2. Germline values: CDR1 LNHNV, CDR2 YYDKDF (reference sequence). The CDR3 is 16 residues long. After removal of 0 bases from V and 2 bases from J, the junction contained 7 bases not matched to a gene. The CDR3 loop is CATSRDRASGTYEQYF. The CDR3, as DNA: TGTGCCACCAGCAGAGATCGGGCTAGCGGAACCTACGAGCAGTACTTC.

The V and J genes are TRBV18 and TRBJ1-5, with TRBD1 as a possible D gene (5 bases). The CDR3 sequence is 14 residues long. Looked up from germline, CDR1 is KGHSH and CDR2 is LQKENI. V was trimmed by 3 bases and J by 2 bases, leaving 8 bases between them. CDR3 amino acids: CASSPAGGNQPQHF. DNA for the CDR3: TGTGCCAGCTCACCTGCGGGGGGCAATCAGCCCCAGCATTTT.

CDR3 in DNA: TGTGCCAGCAGCTTATCTGGGACAGGCCCCTACGAGCAGTACTTC. Its translation is CASSLSGTGPYEQYF. This chain links TRBV7-9 with TRBJ2-7; 8 nucleotides match TRBD1. Germline loops: CDR1 SEHNR, CDR2 FQNEAQ (reference sequence). Unmatched junction bases numbered 5, after V lost 2 bases and J lost 2 bases. The CDR3 is made up of 15 amino acids.

The table lists this clone with a count of one. This chain uses TRBV18 with TRBJ2-5; D is perhaps TRBD1 (6 bases). This CDR3 is 15 amino acids long. V was cut by 6 bases and J by 2 bases, with 16 bases left in between. Germline V gene lookup returns CDR1 KGHSH and CDR2 LQKENI. CDR3 residues: CASSIGAGAQETQYF. The CDR3 DNA reads as TGTGCCAGCTCTATAGGGGCAGGGGCTCAAGAGACCCAGTACTTC.

The genes are TRBV19 and TRBJ2-5, with D tentatively TRBD1 (6 bases). The CDR3 extends over 16 amino acids. Trimming shortened V by 4 bases and J by 4 bases, and 19 bases separated the two germline ends. Per germline, CDR1 LNHDA and CDR2 SQIVND (reference sequence). The CDR3 sequence is CASSKISGHPRETQYF. The CDR3 nucleotides are TGTGCCAGTAGTAAAATCTCGGGACACCCGAGAGAGACCCAGTACTTC.

V is TRBV18 and J is TRBJ2-2; 7 nucleotides match TRBD1. Germline CDR1 is KGHSH and CDR2 is LQKENI. J was trimmed by 6 bases and V by 1 base; bases with no gene match: 2. The length of the CDR3 is 14 residues. In DNA, the CDR3 is TGTGCCAGCTCACCACGACAGGGCGCCGGGGAGCTGTTTTTT. Amino acids: CASSPRQGAGELFF.

The chain couples TRBV20-1 to TRBJ1-2; D remains ambiguous. The CDR3 covers 12 residues. Germline CDR1 DFQATT, CDR2 SNEGSKA (reference sequence). V lost 3 bases to trimming and J lost 1 base, with 6 bases between them. The CDR3 DNA reads as TGCAGTGCTAGTCCAGTTAACTATGGCTACACCTTC. This translates into CSASPVNYGYTF.

This CDR3 reads CASRGTGGGWGTEAFF. The CDR3 nucleotides are TGTGCCAGTAGAGGGACAGGGGGCGGATGGGGCACTGAAGCTTTCTTT. This chain links TRBV19 with TRBJ1-1; 12 nucleotides align to TRBD1. Trimming removed 6 bases from V and 4 bases from J; junction bases left unmatched: 9. This CDR3 region has 16 residues. Germline V lookup: CDR1 LNHDA, CDR2 SQIVND (reference sequence).

V is TRBV30 and J is TRBJ1-1, with D possibly matching TRBD1 (5 bases). The germline V gene has CDR1 GTSNPN and CDR2 SVGIG (reference sequence). The V end lost 8 bases, the J end lost 7 bases, and 20 bases lay between the germline ends. The CDR3 covers 13 residues. The CDR3 DNA reads TGTGCCCGGGCGGCAGGGATGGGGGGTGAAGCTTTCTTT. Amino acid sequence: CARAAGMGGEAFF.

V is TRBV12-3 or TRBV12-4 and J is TRBJ1-5; D call uncertain. V was shortened by 3 bases and J by 4 bases, with 7 bases between the two germline ends. The length of the CDR3 is 13 residues. CDR3 DNA sequence: TGTGCCAGCAGTTTTGGCGGGAATCAGCCCCAGCATTTT. It translates to CASSFGGNQPQHF.

The CDR3 coding sequence is TGTGCCAGCAGCCAATCGCCCGGGGGTCTGGGCTACACCTTC. It is translated as CASSQSPGGLGYTF. J is TRBJ1-2 and V is TRBV16, with D perhaps TRBD1 (5 bases). This CDR3 has 14 residues. Trimming shortened V by 0 bases and J by 8 bases, and 13 bases separated the two germline ends. Germline CDR1 is KGHSY and CDR2 is FQNENV.

CDR3 protein: CASSLPSENIQYF. The CDR3 DNA is TGTGCCAGCAGCTTGCCCAGTGAAAACATTCAGTACTTC. This chain connects TRBV5-6 to TRBJ2-4; D gene unclear. This CDR3 spans 13 amino acids. Trimming left V 1 base short and J 5 bases short, with 7 bases between. Germline CDR1 reads SGHDT; CDR2 reads YYEEEE.

This clone has a handful of counts. The J gene is TRBJ2-5, the V gene TRBV5-4, with TRBD1 as a possible D gene (6 bases). Trimming stripped 4 bases from V and 2 bases from J, with 9 bases between. Germline assignment: CDR1 SGHNT and CDR2 YYREEE (reference sequence). The CDR3 contains 13 residues. As DNA, the CDR3 is TGTGCCAGCAGCATGACAGGACAAGAGACCCAGTACTTC. It specifies CASSMTGQETQYF.

CDR3 nucleotide sequence: TGTGCCAGTAGCATGGGACTTTTCTACGAGCAGTACTTC. Amino acid sequence: CASSMGLFYEQYF. The chain recombines TRBV19 with TRBJ2-7, with D possibly being TRBD2 (6 bases). The V gene's germline CDR1 is LNHDA and CDR2 SQIVND (reference sequence). This CDR3 has 13 residues. Trimming left V 6 bases short and J 3 bases short, with 12 bases between. Complete variable domain (other parts from reference TRBV19 and TRBJ2-7): DGGITQSPKYLFRKEGQNVTLSCEQNLNHDAMYWYRQDPGQGLRLIYYSQIVNDFQKGDIAEGYSVSREKKESFPLTVTSAQKNPTAFYLCASSMGLFYEQYFGPGTRLTVT.

The gene calls are TRBV5-6 and TRBJ1-1; D is uncertain. The length of the CDR3 is 14 residues. V shed 0 bases and J shed 4 bases, with 10 bases lying between them. Per germline, CDR1 SGHDT and CDR2 YYEEEE. The chain's CDR3 is CASSLGGRLTEAFF. DNA of the CDR3: TGTGCCAGCAGCTTGGGCGGGCGTCTCACTGAAGCTTTCTTT.

The chain employs TRBV3-1 (or the pseudogene TRBV3-2) and TRBJ1-3; unclear D gene. V was pared by 1 base and J by 0 bases, with 4 bases between. The CDR3 consists of 14 residues. Per the germline V gene, CDR1 is LGHDT and CDR2 is YNNKEL (reference sequence). The CDR3 here is CASSQGSSGNTIYF. The CDR3 DNA reads as TGTGCCAGCAGCCAAGGGAGCTCTGGAAACACCATATATTTT.

V usage is TRBV19 and J usage is TRBJ2-1; D ambiguous. The CDR3 totals 16 residues. V was pared by 8 bases and J by 6 bases, with 23 bases between. The V gene's germline CDR1 is LNHDA and CDR2 SQIVND (reference sequence). The CDR3 sequence: CASSGDARTLFNEQFF. The CDR3 coding sequence is TGTGCCAGTTCCGGAGACGCTCGAACCTTGTTCAATGAGCAGTTCTTC.

The chain combines TRBV7-9 with TRBJ2-1, with TRBD2 matching over 9 bases. CDR3 length equals 16 residues. V lost 5 bases and J lost 10; bases outside the gene matches: 15. In germline, CDR1 is SEHNR, CDR2 FQNEAQ (reference sequence). CDR3 loop: CASSQLRSPAGGEQFF. In DNA form, the CDR3 reads TGTGCCAGCAGCCAACTAAGGAGCCCAGCGGGGGGCGAGCAGTTCTTC.

This clone was seen only a few times. The chain carries TRBV19 and TRBJ1-5, with a possible D match to TRBD1 (5 bases). V lost 3 bases, J lost 4 bases, and 10 bases lay in between. CDR1 LNHDA and CDR2 SQIVND come from the germline V gene (reference sequence). The CDR3 spans 14 residues. The CDR3 nucleotides are TGTGCCAGTAGTATGGAGGGGAATAATCAGCCCCAGCATTTT. It encodes CASSMEGNNQPQHF.